This T cell receptor (beta chain) stems from a study of blood T cell repertoires in COVID-19. Study context: Sources were T cells, B-cell-depleted T cells, or PBMCs; the material itself was cDNA or gDNA.

The CDR3 sequence is 14 residues long. Germline V gene data show CDR1 as PRHDT and CDR2 as FYEKMQ (reference sequence). The V and J ends lost 5 bases and 5 bases respectively, with 12 bases between them. As originally analysed: Cell counts per sample came from amplifying reference gene primers. Profiling relied on immunoSEQ multiplex PCR, and the TCRdb table lists in-frame clones only, not all of them. V and J calls and clone size are those listed in that table; D and trimming were worked out from the DNA. The table records roughly 65,000 clones, 60% to 80% of them present only once. The chain links TRBV13 to TRBJ1-4, with a possible D match to TRBD1 (5 bases). This clonotype was sampled from a human donor in a cohort sampled during active COVID-19. The sample comprised peripheral blood. The CDR3 sequence is CASSKGRVNEKLFF. The CDR3, as DNA: TGTGCCAGCAGCAAAGGCAGGGTGAATGAAAAACTGTTTTTT.